This TCR beta chain was recovered during a study of T cell responses to AZD1222 COVID-19 vaccine. Germline CDR1 and CDR2: DFQATT and SNEGSKA (reference sequence). The CDR3 spans 18 residues. The germline V and J ends were trimmed by 3 bases and 0 bases, with 21 bases remaining between them. Generated by immunoSEQ multiplex PCR, the TCRdb table keeps only in-frame clones and is missing some. The table includes 60,000 to 65,000 clones, 65% to 85% detected once. The genes are TRBV20-1 and TRBJ2-1, with a possible D match to TRBD1 (6 bases). This sample comprised peripheral blood, obtained on day 0 of AZD1222 vaccination. The source of this sequence is an adult in good health. CDR3 loop: CSASRGLGRGSSYNEQFF. Written as DNA, the CDR3 is TGCAGTGCTAGTCGCGGCCTCGGCAGGGGCAGCTCCTACAATGAGCAGTTCTTC.